This TCR beta chain was sequenced in a study of cytomegalovirus exposure and HLA in healthy donors. Whole-study results and caveats: Among the sequence variants, a highly shared cluster was likely an artifact of sequencing. Rarity marked most TCR sequences, yet some public TCRs occurred in many donors.

The CDR3 is 15 amino acids. V shed 6 bases and J 7 bases; nucleotides not matched to a gene: 9. The germline V gene has CDR1 LNHNV and CDR2 YYDKDF (reference sequence). A multiplex PCR was run with 60 Vbeta primers and 13 Jbeta primers. Measured with immunoSEQ multiplex PCR; TCRdb has only the in-frame clones, and not every one. Here the sample spans around 85,000 clones, over 70% being singletons. These donors, healthy bone marrow donors, were studied. Points on this clone: The antigen is undetermined.

The chain employs TRBV15 and TRBJ1-5; 10 positions agree with TRBD1. This sequence was found in a man younger than 45 in good health and CMV-seropositive. Sequencing input: PBMCs. The CDR3 DNA reads TGTGCCACCAGTATACGACAGGGGGCGGGGCAGCCCCAGCATTTT. Translated, it gives CATSIRQGAGQPQHF.